Listed here is a single T cell receptor (beta chain). Data came from immunoSEQ multiplex PCR; TCRdb stores just in-frame clones and leaves some out. The data contain 70,000 to 85,000 clones, around 94% of them singletons. The sample originates from a study of OX40 agonist ivuxolimab in advanced cancers. The germline V gene has CDR1 MNHEY and CDR2 SVGAGI. The CDR3 is 15 amino acids. The V and J ends lost 7 bases and 2 bases, in that order; junction bases with no gene match: 10. This chain joins TRBV6-5 and TRBJ1-2, with TRBD1 matching over 7 bases. The TCR originated in an adult with an advanced solid tumor such as melanoma, head and neck, liver or kidney cancer. The material was CD4+ or CD8+ T cells sorted from blood, obtained in a trial of the OX40 agonist ivuxolimab. The CDR3 here is CASIYVTGANYGYTF. CDR3 DNA sequence: TGTGCCAGCATCTACGTTACAGGGGCGAACTATGGCTACACCTTC.